The TCR beta chain under discussion was sequenced for a study of T cell responses to AZD1222 COVID-19 vaccine. The repertoire was sequenced with immunoSEQ multiplex PCR; TCRdb's copy has only in-frame clones and lacks some. Among some 130,000 clones listed, about 93% were seen once. The V end was cut by 10 bases, the J end by 7 bases, with 20 bases between. The CDR3 sequence is 15 residues long. CDR1 is MNHEY and CDR2 is SVGAGI in the germline V gene. Notes on this clone: Its antigen remains unknown.

Points from the study as a whole: No day 14 peak samples; only post-peak repertoires were characterized. Spike-specific TCRs gained breadth and depth after people received two AZD1222 doses. Seropositive at baseline were only a handful of AZD1222 recipients.

Researchers grouped second doses given at about 4 or about 12 weeks into one pool. The origin of this receptor is an adult who received the AZD1222 COVID-19 vaccine. The chain links TRBV6-5 to TRBJ1-6, with a possible D match to TRBD1 (5 bases). Specimen: peripheral blood, collected 28 days after the second AZD1222 dose. Here the CDR3 reads CAIPEGRSMNSPLHF. In DNA form, the CDR3 reads TGTGCCATCCCAGAGGGGAGGAGTATGAATTCACCCCTCCACTTT.